This entry concerns a single T cell receptor beta chain. No antigen is known for it. CDR3 size: 12 residues. Germline V gives CDR1 ENHRY, CDR2 SYGVKD. Trimming removed 7 bases from V and 5 bases from J; junction bases left unmatched: 4. This entry belongs to a study of T cells in Graves' hyperthyroidism and ophthalmopathy. Study-level points and caveats: Most expanded thyroid clonotypes above 0.001 recurred in blood. Model predictions of ophthalmopathy came a median 6.5 months before onset.

Over 18 months, lack of ophthalmopathy progression marked Graves' hyperthyroidism as stable. RNA transcripts were the template for amplifying TCR beta CDR3 regions. First-round RT-PCR targeting the TCR CDR3 was performed with the HTBI primer set. TCRdb independently ran MiXCR on the multiplex PCR reads; one entry per CDR3 protein. Among about 760,000 distinct CDR3 sequences, around a third were seen once, and the ten largest hold around 30%. The chain is built from TRBV10-3 and TRBJ2-7; 8 bases are a match to TRBD1. This clonotype originated in a woman between 35 and 50 years old with Graves' hyperthyroidism. Sequencing was performed on blood. This CDR3 is CAITDRENEQYF. CDR3 coding DNA: TGTGCCATCACGGACAGGGAGAACGAGCAGTACTTC.